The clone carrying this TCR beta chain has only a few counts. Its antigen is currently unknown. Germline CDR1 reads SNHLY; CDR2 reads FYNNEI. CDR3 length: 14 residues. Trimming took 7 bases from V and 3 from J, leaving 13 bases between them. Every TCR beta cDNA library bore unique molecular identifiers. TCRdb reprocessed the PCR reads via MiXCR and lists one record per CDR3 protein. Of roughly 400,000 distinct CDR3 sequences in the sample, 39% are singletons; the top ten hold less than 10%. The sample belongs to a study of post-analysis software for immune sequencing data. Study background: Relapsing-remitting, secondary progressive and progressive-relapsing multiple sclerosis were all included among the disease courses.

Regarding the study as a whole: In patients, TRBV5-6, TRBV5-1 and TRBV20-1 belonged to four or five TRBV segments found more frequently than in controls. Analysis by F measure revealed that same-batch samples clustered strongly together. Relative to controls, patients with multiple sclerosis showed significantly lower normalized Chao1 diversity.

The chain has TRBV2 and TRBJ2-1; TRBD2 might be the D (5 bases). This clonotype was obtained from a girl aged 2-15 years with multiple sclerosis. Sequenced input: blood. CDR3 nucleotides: TGTGCCAGCACTGATTTGACTAACTACAATGAGCAGTTCTTC. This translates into CASTDLTNYNEQFF.